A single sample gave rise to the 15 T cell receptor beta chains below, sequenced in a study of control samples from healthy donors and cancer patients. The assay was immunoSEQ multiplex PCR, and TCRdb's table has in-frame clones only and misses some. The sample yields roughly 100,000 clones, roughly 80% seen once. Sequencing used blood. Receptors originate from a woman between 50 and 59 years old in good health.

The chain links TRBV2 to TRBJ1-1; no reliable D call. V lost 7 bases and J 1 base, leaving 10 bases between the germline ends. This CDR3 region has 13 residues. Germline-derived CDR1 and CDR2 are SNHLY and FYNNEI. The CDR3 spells CASIYGRNTEAFF. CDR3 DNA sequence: TGTGCCAGCATATACGGGCGGAACACTGAAGCTTTCTTT. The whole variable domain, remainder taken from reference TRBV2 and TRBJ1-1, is EPEVTQTPSHQVTQMGQEVILRCVPISNHLYFYWYRQILGQKVEFLVSFYNNEISEKSEIFDDQFSVERPDGSNFTLKIRSTKLEDSAMYFCASIYGRNTEAFFGQGTRLTVV.

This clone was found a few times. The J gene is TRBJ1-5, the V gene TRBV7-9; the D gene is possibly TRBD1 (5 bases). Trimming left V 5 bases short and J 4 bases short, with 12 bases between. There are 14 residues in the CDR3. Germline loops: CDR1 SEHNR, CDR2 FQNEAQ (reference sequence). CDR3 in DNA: TGTGCCAGCAGCCGGGACGGAGGAAATCAGCCCCAGCATTTT. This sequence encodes CASSRDGGNQPQHF.

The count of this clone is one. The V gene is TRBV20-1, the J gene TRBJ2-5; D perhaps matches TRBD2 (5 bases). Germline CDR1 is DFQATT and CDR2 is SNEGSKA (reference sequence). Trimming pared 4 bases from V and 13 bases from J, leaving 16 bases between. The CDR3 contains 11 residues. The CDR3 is CSANEGPKGYF. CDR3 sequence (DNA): TGCAGTGCTAACGAGGGCCCTAAGGGGTACTTC.

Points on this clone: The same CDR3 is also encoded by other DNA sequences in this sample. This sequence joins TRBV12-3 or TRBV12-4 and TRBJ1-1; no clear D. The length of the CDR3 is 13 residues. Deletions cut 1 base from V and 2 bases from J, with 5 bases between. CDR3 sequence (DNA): TGTGCCAGCAGTTTAGGCCCTAACACTGAAGCTTTCTTT. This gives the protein CASSLGPNTEAFF.

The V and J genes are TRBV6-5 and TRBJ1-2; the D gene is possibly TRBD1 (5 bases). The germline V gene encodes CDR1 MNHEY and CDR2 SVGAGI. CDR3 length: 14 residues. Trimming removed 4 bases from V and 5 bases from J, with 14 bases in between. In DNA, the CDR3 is TGTGCCAGCAGTTCGACAGAGCGGCCTTATGGCTACACCTTC. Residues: CASSSTERPYGYTF.

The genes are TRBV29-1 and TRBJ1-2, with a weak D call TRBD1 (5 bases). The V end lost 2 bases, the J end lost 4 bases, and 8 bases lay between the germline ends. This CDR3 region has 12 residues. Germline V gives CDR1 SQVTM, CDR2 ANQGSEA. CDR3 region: CSVELRGYGYTF. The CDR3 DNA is TGCAGCGTTGAATTAAGGGGCTATGGCTACACCTTC. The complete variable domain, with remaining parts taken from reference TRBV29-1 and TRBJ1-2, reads SAVISQKPSRDICQRGTSLTIQCQVDSQVTMMFWYRQQPGQSLTLIATANQGSEATYESGFVIDKFPISRPNLTFSTLTVSNMSPEDSSIYLCSVELRGYGYTFGSGTRLTVV.

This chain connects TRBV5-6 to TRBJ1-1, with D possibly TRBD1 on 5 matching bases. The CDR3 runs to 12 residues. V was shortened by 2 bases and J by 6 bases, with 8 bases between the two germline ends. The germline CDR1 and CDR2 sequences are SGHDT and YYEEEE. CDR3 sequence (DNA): TGTGCCAGCAGCTTACCAGGGTCTGAAGCTTTCTTT. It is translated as CASSLPGSEAFF.

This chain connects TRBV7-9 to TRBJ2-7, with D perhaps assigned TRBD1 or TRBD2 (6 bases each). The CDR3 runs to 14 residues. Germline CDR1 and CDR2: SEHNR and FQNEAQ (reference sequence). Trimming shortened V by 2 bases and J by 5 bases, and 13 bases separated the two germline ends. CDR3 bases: TGTGCCAGCAGCTTATCGCATAGGGGGGACGAGCAGTACTTC. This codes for CASSLSHRGDEQYF.

CDR3 residues: CASSQGLVGETQYF. The CDR3 DNA follows: TGTGCCAGCAGCCAAGGACTAGTAGGAGAGACCCAGTACTTC. This chain joins TRBV3-1 (or the pseudogene TRBV3-2) and TRBJ2-5, with a weak D call TRBD2 (6 bases). Germline CDR1 LGHDT, CDR2 YNNKEL (reference sequence). The CDR3 consists of 14 residues. Trimming took off 1 base at V and 4 bases at J, with 10 bases between the two ends.

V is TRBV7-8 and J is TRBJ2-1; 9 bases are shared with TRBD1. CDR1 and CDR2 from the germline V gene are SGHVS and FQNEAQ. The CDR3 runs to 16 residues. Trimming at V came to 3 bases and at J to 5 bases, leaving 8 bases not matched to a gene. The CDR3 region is CASSFTPGQGNNEQFF. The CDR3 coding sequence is TGTGCCAGCAGCTTCACGCCGGGACAGGGTAACAATGAGCAGTTCTTC.

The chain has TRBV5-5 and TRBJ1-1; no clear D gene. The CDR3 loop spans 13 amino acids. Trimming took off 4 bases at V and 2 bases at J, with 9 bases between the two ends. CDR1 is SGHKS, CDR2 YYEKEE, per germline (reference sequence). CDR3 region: CASSQGPNTEAFF. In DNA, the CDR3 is TGTGCCAGCAGCCAAGGACCTAACACTGAAGCTTTCTTT.

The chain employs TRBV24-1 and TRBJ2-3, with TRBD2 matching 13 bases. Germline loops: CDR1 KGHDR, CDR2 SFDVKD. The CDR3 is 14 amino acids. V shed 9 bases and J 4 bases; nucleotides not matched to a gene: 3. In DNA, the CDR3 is TGTGCCACCGAGGGACTAGCGGGATCAGATACGCAGTATTTT. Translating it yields CATEGLAGSDTQYF.

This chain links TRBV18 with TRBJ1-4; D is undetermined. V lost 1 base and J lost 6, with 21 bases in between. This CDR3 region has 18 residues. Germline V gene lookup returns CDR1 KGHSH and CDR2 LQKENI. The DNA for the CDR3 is TGTGCCAGCTCACCACAACCTATAGGACCGTTGGTTGATGAAAAACTGTTTTTT. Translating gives CASSPQPIGPLVDEKLFF. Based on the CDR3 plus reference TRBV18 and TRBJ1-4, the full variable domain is NAGVMQNPRHLVRRRGQEARLRCSPMKGHSHVYWYRQLPEEGLKFMVYLQKENIIDESGMPKERFSAEFPKEGPSILRIQQVVRGDSAAYFCASSPQPIGPLVDEKLFFGSGTQLSVL.

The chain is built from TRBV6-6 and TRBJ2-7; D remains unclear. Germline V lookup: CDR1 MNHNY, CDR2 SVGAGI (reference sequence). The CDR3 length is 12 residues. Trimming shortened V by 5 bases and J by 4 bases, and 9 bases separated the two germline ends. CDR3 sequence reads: CASSRTDYEQYF. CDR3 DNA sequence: TGTGCCAGCAGTCGGACGGATTACGAGCAGTACTTC.

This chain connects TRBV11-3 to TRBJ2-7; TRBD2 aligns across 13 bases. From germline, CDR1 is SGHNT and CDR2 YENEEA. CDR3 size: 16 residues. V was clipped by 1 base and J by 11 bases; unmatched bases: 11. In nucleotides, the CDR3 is TGTGCCAGCAGCTTAGGAGGGACTAGCGGGAAAGCTGGGGAGTACTTC. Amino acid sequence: CASSLGGTSGKAGEYF.